These T cell receptor beta chains were read from a single sample in a study of long-term antiretroviral therapy in people with HIV. Libraries were prepared by immunoSEQ multiplex PCR; TCRdb keeps only in-frame clonotypes and omits some of them. The sample lists more than 35,000 clones; 80% to 90% were seen once. This material consisted of unsorted PBMCs, taken 2.2 years after starting antiretroviral therapy. These receptors were collected from a man aged 18 to 29 with HIV. Each CDR3 is given with its conserved first and last residue. Each record gives: clone size, J gene, V gene, D gene, CDR3 DNA, CDR3 protein. D genes are given only for firm matches. For some rows the clone size is stated as once, few or many, or as a class when expanded; others skip it.

clone_size: NA; j_call: TRBJ2-3; v_call: TRBV7-9; d_call: TRBD1; cdr3_nt: TGTGCCAGCAGGGGACAGGCTCCCTCCACAGATACGCAGTATTTT; cdr3_aa: CASRGQAPSTDTQYF
clone_size: NA; j_call: TRBJ1-2; v_call: TRBV10-3; d_call: TRBD1; cdr3_nt: TGTGCCATCAGAGGACAACAGGGGGAAGCTAACTATGGCTACACCTTC; cdr3_aa: CAIRGQQGEANYGYTF
clone_size: NA; j_call: TRBJ2-7; v_call: TRBV4-3; d_call: TRBD1; cdr3_nt: TGCGCCAGCAGCCAAAGAGGACAGGGTGATGGCGAGCAGTACTTC; cdr3_aa: CASSQRGQGDGEQYF
clone_size: NA; j_call: TRBJ2-5; v_call: TRBV7-2; d_call: NA; cdr3_nt: TGTGCCAGCAGCTCAAACGGGGGCGGGGAGACCCAGTACTTC; cdr3_aa: CASSSNGGGETQYF
clone_size: few; j_call: TRBJ2-3; v_call: TRBV9; d_call: NA; cdr3_nt: TGTGCCAGCAGCGTAGGAGATAGCACAGATACGCAGTATTTT; cdr3_aa: CASSVGDSTDTQYF
clone_size: NA; j_call: TRBJ1-1; v_call: TRBV6-5; d_call: TRBD1; cdr3_nt: TGTGCCAGCAGTTACACAGGGGGCACTGAAGCTTTCTTT; cdr3_aa: CASSYTGGTEAFF
clone_size: NA; j_call: TRBJ1-3; v_call: TRBV18; d_call: TRBD1; cdr3_nt: TGTGCCAGCTCACCACGACAGGGCTCTCCCTCTGGAAACACCATATATTTT; cdr3_aa: CASSPRQGSPSGNTIYF
clone_size: few; j_call: TRBJ1-6; v_call: TRBV27; d_call: NA; cdr3_nt: TGTGCCAGCAGTTTCAGTACGGGTGGCAATTCACCCCTCCACTTT; cdr3_aa: CASSFSTGGNSPLHF
clone_size: once; j_call: TRBJ1-3; v_call: TRBV19; d_call: NA; cdr3_nt: TGTGCCAGTAAATCCCTGGGAAACTCCCTTTTTGGAAACACCATATATTTT; cdr3_aa: CASKSLGNSLFGNTIYF
clone_size: NA; j_call: TRBJ2-2; v_call: TRBV15; d_call: NA; cdr3_nt: TGTGCCACCAGCAGAGATGTGGGGGCCGCGAACACCGGGGAGCTGTTTTTT; cdr3_aa: CATSRDVGAANTGELFF
clone_size: NA; j_call: TRBJ1-1; v_call: TRBV5-4; d_call: TRBD1; cdr3_nt: TGTGCCAGCAGCCGAACAGGGGGGTCCAAGAACACTGAAGCTTTCTTT; cdr3_aa: CASSRTGGSKNTEAFF
clone_size: few; j_call: TRBJ1-5; v_call: TRBV2; d_call: NA; cdr3_nt: TGTGCCAGCAGGGACACAGGGAGCAATCAGCCCCAGCATTTT; cdr3_aa: CASRDTGSNQPQHF
clone_size: NA; j_call: TRBJ2-1; v_call: TRBV4-1; d_call: TRBD2; cdr3_nt: TGCGCCAGCAGCCAAGTACTAGCGGGGGGGACCAATGAGCAGTTCTTC; cdr3_aa: CASSQVLAGGTNEQFF
clone_size: NA; j_call: TRBJ1-1; v_call: TRBV27; d_call: NA; cdr3_nt: TGTGCCAGCAGTTTAATAGGGTCGGGGAACACTGAAGCTTTCTTT; cdr3_aa: CASSLIGSGNTEAFF
clone_size: once; j_call: TRBJ1-1; v_call: TRBV2; d_call: TRBD1; cdr3_nt: TGTGCCAGCAGCCAGGGGGAGGACACTGAAGCTTTCTTT; cdr3_aa: CASSQGEDTEAFF
clone_size: NA; j_call: TRBJ2-2; v_call: TRBV28; d_call: NA; cdr3_nt: TGTGCCAGCAGTTTCCACGGGAGAGGAACCGGGGAGCTGTTTTTT; cdr3_aa: CASSFHGRGTGELFF
clone_size: NA; j_call: TRBJ2-7; v_call: TRBV28; d_call: NA; cdr3_nt: TGTGCCAGCAGCTTCTTCACGGGACCCTACGAGCAGTACTTC; cdr3_aa: CASSFFTGPYEQYF
clone_size: NA; j_call: TRBJ1-1; v_call: TRBV30; d_call: NA; cdr3_nt: TGTGCCTGGAAGTGGGGGGAGGACACTGAAGCTTTCTTT; cdr3_aa: CAWKWGEDTEAFF
clone_size: NA; j_call: TRBJ1-6; v_call: TRBV27; d_call: NA; cdr3_nt: TGTGCCAGCAGTTTATTGGGTTCAGCCCTCCACTTT; cdr3_aa: CASSLLGSALHF
clone_size: NA; j_call: TRBJ2-7; v_call: TRBV7-9; d_call: NA; cdr3_nt: TGTGCCAGCAGCTTAGCGGGCGGACGATACGAGCAGTACTTC; cdr3_aa: CASSLAGGRYEQYF
clone_size: NA; j_call: TRBJ2-7; v_call: TRBV9; d_call: NA; cdr3_nt: TGTGCCAGCAGCTCACGGAGCTACGAGCAGTACTTC; cdr3_aa: CASSSRSYEQYF
clone_size: NA; j_call: TRBJ1-1; v_call: TRBV28; d_call: NA; cdr3_nt: TGTGCCAGCACCGGACAGAGGGTTCGTATTGGCACTGAAGCTTTCTTT; cdr3_aa: CASTGQRVRIGTEAFF
clone_size: NA; j_call: TRBJ2-5; v_call: TRBV5-1; d_call: NA; cdr3_nt: TGCGCCAGCAGCCCGGACGCCTCATATCAAGAGACCCAGTACTTC; cdr3_aa: CASSPDASYQETQYF
clone_size: NA; j_call: TRBJ2-1; v_call: TRBV13; d_call: TRBD2; cdr3_nt: TGTGCCATACCTCGGGGGGGGAGCTCCTACAATGAGCAGTTCTTC; cdr3_aa: CAIPRGGSSYNEQFF
clone_size: NA; j_call: TRBJ1-4; v_call: TRBV18; d_call: NA; cdr3_nt: TGTGCCAGCTCAAAGGGCGACGATGAAAAACTGTTTTTT; cdr3_aa: CASSKGDDEKLFF
clone_size: NA; j_call: TRBJ2-1; v_call: TRBV14; d_call: NA; cdr3_nt: TGTGCCAGCAGCCAAGGGGGGACCTACAATGAGCAGTTCTTC; cdr3_aa: CASSQGGTYNEQFF
clone_size: NA; j_call: TRBJ2-3; v_call: TRBV4-1; d_call: NA; cdr3_nt: TGCGCCAGCAGCCCGAGGCAGGGTCCAGATACGCAGTATTTT; cdr3_aa: CASSPRQGPDTQYF
clone_size: NA; j_call: TRBJ2-7; v_call: TRBV5-1; d_call: TRBD1; cdr3_nt: TGCGCCAGCAGCTATACCGGGACAGGGATCTATGGCGAGCAGTACTTC; cdr3_aa: CASSYTGTGIYGEQYF
clone_size: NA; j_call: TRBJ2-7; v_call: TRBV7-2; d_call: TRBD2; cdr3_nt: TGTGCCAGCAGCCAGGGACTAGCGGGAGGCATAGGGGAGCAGTACTTC; cdr3_aa: CASSQGLAGGIGEQYF
clone_size: NA; j_call: TRBJ1-1; v_call: TRBV19; d_call: NA; cdr3_nt: TGTGCCAGTAGTACCAGGCAGGGTGTTGAAGCTTTCTTT; cdr3_aa: CASSTRQGVEAFF
clone_size: NA; j_call: TRBJ1-2; v_call: TRBV6-4; d_call: NA; cdr3_nt: TGTGCCAGCAGCCCCGGCGGGGCGGGTAACTATGGCTACACCTTC; cdr3_aa: CASSPGGAGNYGYTF
clone_size: NA; j_call: TRBJ2-3; v_call: TRBV7-9; d_call: NA; cdr3_nt: TGTGCCAGCAGCCCCCCTTTCGGGGTAGATACGCAGTATTTT; cdr3_aa: CASSPPFGVDTQYF
clone_size: NA; j_call: TRBJ2-7; v_call: TRBV10-2; d_call: TRBD2; cdr3_nt: TGCGCCAGCAGCCGCCGAGGGACTAGCGGATCCTACGAGCAGTACTTC; cdr3_aa: CASSRRGTSGSYEQYF
clone_size: NA; j_call: TRBJ1-5; v_call: TRBV5-5; d_call: TRBD1; cdr3_nt: TGTGCCAGCAGCGCCCGGGACAGAAATCAGCCCCAGCATTTT; cdr3_aa: CASSARDRNQPQHF